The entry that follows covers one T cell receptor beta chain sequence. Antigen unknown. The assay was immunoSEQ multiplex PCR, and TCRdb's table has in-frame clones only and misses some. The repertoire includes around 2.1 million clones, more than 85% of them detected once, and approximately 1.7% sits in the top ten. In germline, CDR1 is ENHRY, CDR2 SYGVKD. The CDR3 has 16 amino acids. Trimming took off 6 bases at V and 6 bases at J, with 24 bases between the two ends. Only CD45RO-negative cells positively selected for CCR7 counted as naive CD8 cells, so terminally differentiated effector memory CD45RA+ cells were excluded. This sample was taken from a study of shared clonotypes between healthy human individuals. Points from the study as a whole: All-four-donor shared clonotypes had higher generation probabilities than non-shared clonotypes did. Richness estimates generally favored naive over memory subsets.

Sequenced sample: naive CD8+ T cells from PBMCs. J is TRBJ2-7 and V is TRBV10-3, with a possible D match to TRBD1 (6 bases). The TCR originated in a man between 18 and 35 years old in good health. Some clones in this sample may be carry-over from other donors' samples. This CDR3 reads CAIRPEVAGVMAEQYF. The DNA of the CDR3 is TGTGCCATCAGGCCCGAGGTAGCAGGGGTCATGGCCGAGCAGTACTTC.